This T cell receptor (beta chain) was identified during a study of T cell responses to AZD1222 COVID-19 vaccine. Comments on this clone: Its antigen is not known.

The data were produced by immunoSEQ multiplex PCR, yet TCRdb's version contains in-frame clones alone and is incomplete. The sample holds 110,000 to 150,000 clones; nearly 95% are singletons and the top ten take less than 6.5%. Study conclusions and caveats: Most donors were white British and more were female, and clonal diversity was possibly underestimated. Vaccine-related CD4 TCRs covered spike, predominating at 160-218 and 743-854.

This sequence was found in an adult in good health. The starting material was peripheral blood, obtained on day 0 of AZD1222 vaccination.

CDR3 sequence (DNA): TGTGCCAGCAGCTCGGGACTAGCTCGCACCGGGGAGCTGTTTTTT. Its protein product is CASSSGLARTGELFF. The rearrangement links TRBV5-4 to TRBJ2-2, with TRBD2 identical over 9 bases. This CDR3 has 15 residues. Losses at the gene ends were 3 bases for V and 4 bases for J; bases not matched to a gene: 4. Germline V gene lookup returns CDR1 SGHNT and CDR2 YYREEE (reference sequence). The full variable domain, rest sourced from reference TRBV5-4 and TRBJ2-2, is ETGVTQSPTHLIKTRGQQVTLRCSSQSGHNTVSWYQQALGQGPQFIFQYYREEENGRGNFPPRFSGLQFPNYSSELNVNALELDDSALYLCASSSGLARTGELFFGEGSRLTVL.